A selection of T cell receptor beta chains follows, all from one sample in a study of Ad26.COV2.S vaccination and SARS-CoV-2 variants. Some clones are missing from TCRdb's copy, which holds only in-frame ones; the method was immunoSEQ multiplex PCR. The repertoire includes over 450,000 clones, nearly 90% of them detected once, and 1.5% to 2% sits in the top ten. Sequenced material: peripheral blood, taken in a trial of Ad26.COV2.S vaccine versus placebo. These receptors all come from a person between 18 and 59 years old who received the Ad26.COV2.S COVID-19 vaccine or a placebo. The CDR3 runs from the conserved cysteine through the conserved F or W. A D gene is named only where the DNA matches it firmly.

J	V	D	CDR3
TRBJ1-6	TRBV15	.	CATSRDYDSPLHF
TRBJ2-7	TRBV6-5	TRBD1	CASSYSWDRGTEQYF
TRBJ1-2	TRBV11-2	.	CASSLGGTSNYGYTF
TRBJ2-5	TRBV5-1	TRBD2	CASSLPSGRSGETQYF
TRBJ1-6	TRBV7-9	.	CASSLRPDSPLHF
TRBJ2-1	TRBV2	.	CASSGLGIYNEQFF
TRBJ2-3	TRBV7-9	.	CASSPKGGVSPADTQYF
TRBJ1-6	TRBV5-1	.	CASSFEPLSSYNSPLHF
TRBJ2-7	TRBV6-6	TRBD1	CATGQGYEQYF
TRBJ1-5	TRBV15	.	CATSSAGWDSNQPQHF
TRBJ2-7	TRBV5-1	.	CASSLIVQPNYEQYF
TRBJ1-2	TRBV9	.	CASSPGDYGYTF
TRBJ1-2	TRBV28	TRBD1	CASSLTGPTYGYTF
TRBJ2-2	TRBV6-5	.	CASSYSGPIHGELFF